These 19 T cell receptor beta chains were all obtained from the same sample, sequenced in a study of siplizumab effects on memory and regulatory T cells (dated by TCRdb to between 2018 and 2021). The method behind the library was the immunoSEQ multiplex PCR assay. Not all clones reach the TCRdb copy of this immuneACCESS table, which keeps in-frame sequences only. Checked studies attribute under half of the gap to unresolved V genes and leave the rest unexplained. This sample is represented by 100,000 or so clones; 91% of them were singletons. The top ten hold about 2.4% of the sample. Material for sequencing was CD4+ T cells sorted from blood. These receptors were collected from a human donor in good health. Some clones in this sample may be carry-over from other donors' samples.

The chain has TRBV29-1 and TRBJ2-2; D might be TRBD2 (6 bases). V dropped 4 bases and J dropped 2 bases, with 11 bases sitting between them. Germline CDR1 reads SQVTM; CDR2 reads ANQGSEA. The CDR3 is 14 amino acids. The CDR3 DNA is TGCAGCGTTGGATCCGGGGGAAACACCGGGGAGCTGTTTTTT. Its protein product is CSVGSGGNTGELFF.

The table lists this clone with a count of one. V usage is TRBV2 and J usage is TRBJ2-3, with D uncertain. V gave up 5 bases and J gave up 2 bases, with 2 bases separating them. CDR1 is SNHLY, CDR2 FYNNEI, per germline. This CDR3 is 11 amino acids long. CDR3 sequence reads: CASSFTDTQYF. The CDR3, as DNA: TGTGCCAGCAGTTTCACAGATACGCAGTATTTT.

The V call is TRBV11-2, the J call TRBJ1-2; the D is unclear. CDR3 length equals 18 residues. CDR1 SGHAT and CDR2 FQNNGV come from the germline V gene. V was pared by 0 bases and J by 4 bases, with 21 bases between. As DNA, the CDR3 is TGTGCCAGCAGCTTAGACTTAACCCGGGCCCTCGCCCCCTATGGCTACACCTTC. As protein: CASSLDLTRALAPYGYTF.

This chain joins TRBV4-1 and TRBJ2-7; D is perhaps TRBD1 (6 bases). This CDR3 is 16 amino acids long. The V gene's germline CDR1 is MGHRA and CDR2 YSYEKL. V lost 3 bases to trimming and J lost 1 base, with 16 bases between them. CDR3 sequence (DNA): TGCGCCAGCAGCCAGTTCAGTCAGGGGCAATCCTACGAGCAGTACTTC. It yields the protein CASSQFSQGQSYEQYF.

The chain joins TRBV10-3 to TRBJ1-4; TRBD1 matches at 8 bases. The CDR3 length is 14 residues. V gave up 4 bases and J gave up 4 bases; unmatched junction bases: 2. Per the germline V gene, CDR1 is ENHRY and CDR2 is SYGVKD. CDR3 sequence (DNA): TGTGCCATCAGTGGGGACAGGTATAATGAAAAACTGTTTTTT. Translation gives CAISGDRYNEKLFF.

The genes are TRBV4-1 and TRBJ2-7; D gene uncertain. The CDR3 consists of 16 residues. V gave up 0 bases and J gave up 2 bases, with 14 bases separating them. In germline, CDR1 is MGHRA, CDR2 YSYEKL. The CDR3 is CASSQDSTSPAYEQYF. The CDR3 nucleotides read TGCGCCAGCAGCCAAGATTCTACGAGCCCGGCCTACGAGCAGTACTTC.

The chain carries TRBV6-6 and TRBJ2-5, with D possibly matching TRBD1 (6 bases). Germline V gene sequence: CDR1 MNHNY, CDR2 SVGAGI (reference sequence). Trimming left V 7 bases short and J 5 bases short, with 14 bases between. The CDR3 has 13 amino acids. DNA for the CDR3: TGTGCCAGCATAGGGCCGGACAGCGAGACCCAGTACTTC. It specifies CASIGPDSETQYF.

The chain is built from TRBV19 and TRBJ2-2, with 7 bases lining up with TRBD2. Losses at the gene ends were 3 bases for V and 3 bases for J; bases not matched to a gene: 7. This CDR3 comprises 16 residues. Germline CDR1 reads LNHDA; CDR2 reads SQIVND (reference sequence). The DNA of the CDR3 is TGTGCCAGTAGTATGAGAACTAGCGCCTACACCGGGGAGCTGTTTTTT. Amino acids: CASSMRTSAYTGELFF.

J is TRBJ1-2 and V is TRBV28; D might be TRBD1 (5 bases). The CDR3 is 13 residues long. The V end was cut by 4 bases, the J end by 4 bases, with 10 bases between. Per germline, CDR1 MDHEN and CDR2 SYDVKM. The CDR3 spells CASSSTAIYGYTF. DNA of the CDR3: TGTGCCAGCAGTTCGACAGCCATCTATGGCTACACCTTC.

This clone was counted a single time. This rearrangement joins TRBV6-1 to TRBJ2-1; D might be TRBD2 (6 bases). CDR1 and CDR2 (germline): MNHNS, SASEGT. The length of the CDR3 is 17 residues. With 1 base removed from V and 6 bases from J, the gap between germline ends came to 19 bases. The CDR3 reads CASSEGEERVIGNEQFF. The CDR3 bases are TGTGCCAGCAGTGAAGGTGAAGAGCGGGTAATCGGCAATGAGCAGTTCTTC.

This clone was counted at least ten times. The J gene is TRBJ2-6, the V gene TRBV14; 8 bases match TRBD1. Unmatched junction bases numbered 3, after V lost 4 bases and J lost 4 bases. The germline CDR1 and CDR2 sequences are SGHDN and FVKESK. The CDR3 covers 15 residues. The CDR3 sequence is CASSPTGVGANVLTF. Written as DNA, the CDR3 is TGTGCCAGCAGCCCGACAGGGGTCGGGGCCAACGTCCTGACTTTC.

The CDR3 protein is CASSQVVPGSNTEAFF. CDR3 nucleotides: TGTGCCAGCAGCCAAGTGGTCCCAGGGAGTAACACTGAAGCTTTCTTT. The rearrangement uses TRBV4-2 and TRBJ1-1; the D gene is possibly TRBD1 (5 bases). V was trimmed by 1 base and J by 2 bases, leaving 14 bases between them. Germline values: CDR1 LGHNA, CDR2 YNFKEQ. The CDR3 totals 16 residues.

This sequence joins TRBV5-1 and TRBJ1-3, with 7 bases lining up with TRBD1. This CDR3 is 15 amino acids long. Germline assignment: CDR1 SGHRS and CDR2 YFSETQ. With V trimmed by 5 bases and J by 0 bases, 5 bases remained unmatched. The CDR3 coding sequence is TGCGCCAGCAGTCCGACAGGGATCTCTGGAAACACCATATATTTT. Translating it yields CASSPTGISGNTIYF.

This rearrangement joins TRBV4-1 to TRBJ2-1; D perhaps matches TRBD2 (5 bases). Per germline, CDR1 MGHRA and CDR2 YSYEKL. The CDR3 covers 12 residues. Trimming stripped 1 base from V and 12 bases from J, with 10 bases between. The CDR3 protein is CASSQVGVMQFF. In nucleotides, the CDR3 is TGCGCCAGCAGCCAAGTCGGGGTAATGCAGTTCTTC.

This chain connects TRBV10-3 to TRBJ2-5; TRBD1 is a possible D gene (7 bases). This CDR3 region has 14 residues. Germline V gene lookup returns CDR1 ENHRY and CDR2 SYGVKD. With 10 bases removed from V and 1 base from J, the gap between germline ends came to 16 bases. CDR3 nucleotides: TGTGCCACCGGACGACAGGGACTCCAAGAGACCCAGTACTTC. Translation: CATGRQGLQETQYF.

The chain's CDR3 is CASSPQGPGGYEQYF. For the CDR3, the DNA is TGTGCCAGCAGCCCGCAGGGCCCGGGGGGGTACGAGCAGTACTTC. The chain combines TRBV7-2 with TRBJ2-7, with 8 bases matching TRBD2. Germline-derived CDR1 and CDR2 are SGHTA and FQGNSA. With V trimmed by 5 bases and J by 4 bases, 10 bases remained unmatched. The CDR3 has 15 residues. The variable domain in full, completed from reference TRBV7-2 and TRBJ2-7, reads GAGVSQSPSNKVTEKGKDVELRCDPISGHTALYWYRQSLGQGLEFLIYFQGNSAPDKSGLPSDRFSAERTGGSVSTLTIQRTQQEDSAVYLCASSPQGPGGYEQYFGPGTRLTVT.

This clone was seen only a few times. The rearrangement joins TRBV10-3 to TRBJ1-1, with D hard to call. CDR1 ENHRY and CDR2 SYGVKD come from the germline V gene. The germline V and J ends were trimmed by 2 bases and 0 bases, with 7 bases remaining between them. The CDR3 extends over 14 amino acids. CDR3 in DNA: TGTGCCATCAGTGAGGGCGACCTGAACACTGAAGCTTTCTTT. It translates to CAISEGDLNTEAFF.

This sequence joins TRBV19 and TRBJ1-2; TRBD1 might be the D (5 bases). The length of the CDR3 is 13 residues. Germline V gene lookup returns CDR1 LNHDA and CDR2 SQIVND (reference sequence). V gave up 7 bases and J gave up 7 bases, with 16 bases separating them. The CDR3 DNA sequence: TGTGCCAGTAAAAGGGGCCTCCGGGGTGGCTACACCTTC. It specifies CASKRGLRGGYTF.

This clone was observed a single time. This sequence joins TRBV5-1 and TRBJ2-7, with D unresolved. The CDR3 is 14 residues long. V was trimmed by 6 bases and J by 3 bases, leaving 16 bases between them. Germline assignment: CDR1 SGHRS and CDR2 YFSETQ. The CDR3 DNA follows: TGCGCCAGCAAAGCGTCGGCGAACGACTACGAGCAGTACTTC. It yields the protein CASKASANDYEQYF.